The 9 T cell receptor beta chains in this list originate from one sample, sequenced in a study of CD8 T cells in Susac syndrome. With random hexamers, roughly 0.45 to 1 ug RNA was reverse transcribed. TCRdb redid the calling of the immunoSEQ multiplex PCR reads with MiXCR, one entry per CDR3 protein. The sample lists 150,000 to 200,000 distinct CDR3 sequences, nearly 97% occurring once. The specimen sequenced was CD4+ T cells from PBMCs. Receptors were obtained from a human donor with multiple sclerosis.

This rearrangement joins TRBV30 to TRBJ2-3, with 8 bases identical to TRBD2. The V gene end was trimmed by 2 bases and the J gene end by 1 base; junction bases not matched to a gene: 5. Germline V gene lookup returns CDR1 GTSNPN and CDR2 SVGIG (reference sequence). This CDR3 has 15 residues. The CDR3 coding sequence is TGTGCCTGGAGTTCGGGGGGGCCGGGCACAGATACGCAGTATTTT. Its translation: CAWSSGGPGTDTQYF.

This chain connects TRBV5-1 to TRBJ1-1; D perhaps matches TRBD1 (5 bases). Germline CDR1 SGHRS, CDR2 YFSETQ. The CDR3 runs 14 residues. Trimming shortened V by 3 bases and J by 0 bases, and 9 bases separated the two germline ends. The CDR3 nucleotides are TGCGCCAGCAGCTCCCAGACAGTGAACACTGAAGCTTTCTTT. It yields the protein CASSSQTVNTEAFF. The full variable domain, completed using reference TRBV5-1 and TRBJ1-1, is KAGVTQTPRYLIKTRGQQVTLSCSPISGHRSVSWYQQTPGQGLQFLFEYFSETQRNKGNFPGRFSGRQFSNSRSEMNVSTLELGDSALYLCASSSQTVNTEAFFGQGTRLTVV.

This sequence joins TRBV20-1 and TRBJ2-1; D call uncertain. Germline V lookup: CDR1 DFQATT, CDR2 SNEGSKA (reference sequence). Trimming removed 3 bases at V and 10 bases at J, with 7 bases between. This CDR3 spans 10 amino acids. The CDR3 loop reads CSASADEQFF. Here the CDR3 DNA reads TGCAGTGCTAGTGCGGACGAGCAGTTCTTC.

This clonotype was seen only once. J is TRBJ2-6 and V is TRBV30; D gene uncertain. The CDR3 covers 11 residues. Germline V lookup: CDR1 GTSNPN, CDR2 SVGIG (reference sequence). V was clipped by 3 bases and J by 10 bases, with 7 bases between them. The CDR3 protein is CAWRSRNVLTF. In DNA form, the CDR3 reads TGTGCCTGGAGATCGAGAAACGTCCTGACTTTC.

The rearrangement links TRBV5-5 to TRBJ2-5, with TRBD2 identical over 8 bases. The CDR3 spans 15 residues. Germline V lookup: CDR1 SGHKS, CDR2 YYEKEE (reference sequence). V gave up 0 bases and J gave up 5 bases; unmatched junction bases: 6. For the CDR3, the DNA is TGTGCCAGCAGCTTGGCGAGCGGGGGTGTGGAGACCCAGTACTTC. This translates into CASSLASGGVETQYF. Filled out from reference TRBV5-5 and TRBJ2-5, the complete variable domain reads DAGVTQSPTHLIKTRGQQVTLRCSPISGHKSVSWYQQVLGQGPQFIFQYYEKEERGRGNFPDRFSARQFPNYSSELNVNALLLGDSALYLCASSLASGGVETQYFGPGTRLLVL.

This chain uses TRBV29-1 with TRBJ1-1; D is uncertain. The CDR3 has 12 amino acids. Germline CDR1 reads SQVTM; CDR2 reads ANQGSEA. V lost 4 bases and J 4 bases, leaving 10 bases between the germline ends. CDR3 residues: CSVVGLGTEAFF. CDR3 DNA sequence: TGCAGCGTTGTGGGGTTGGGCACTGAAGCTTTCTTT. Combining the CDR3 with reference TRBV29-1 and TRBJ1-1 gives the whole variable domain SAVISQKPSRDICQRGTSLTIQCQVDSQVTMMFWYRQQPGQSLTLIATANQGSEATYESGFVIDKFPISRPNLTFSTLTVSNMSPEDSSIYLCSVVGLGTEAFFGQGTRLTVV.

The chain has TRBV29-1 and TRBJ1-2; D remains ambiguous. This CDR3 region has 13 residues. CDR1 and CDR2 from the germline V gene are SQVTM and ANQGSEA. V lost 7 bases, J lost 0 bases, and 12 bases lay in between. CDR3 amino acids: CSAVYGTNYGYTF. CDR3 sequence (DNA): TGCAGCGCCGTATACGGGACTAACTATGGCTACACCTTC.

This chain links TRBV6-4 with TRBJ2-1; TRBD2 might be the D (6 bases). CDR3 size: 13 residues. The V end lost 3 bases, the J end lost 5 bases, and 8 bases lay between the germline ends. Germline loops: CDR1 MRHNA, CDR2 SNTAGT. CDR3 sequence (DNA): TGTGCCAGCAGTGAGGTAGCGGACAATGAGCAGTTCTTC. Residues: CASSEVADNEQFF.

The chain links TRBV12-3 or TRBV12-4 to TRBJ2-5; D unresolved. V gave up 5 bases and J gave up 9 bases, with 19 bases separating them. The CDR3 has 14 residues. The CDR3 DNA is TGTGCCAGCAGTCCCCGGACGGGCTTAGGGTCCCAGTACTTC. Translation: CASSPRTGLGSQYF.